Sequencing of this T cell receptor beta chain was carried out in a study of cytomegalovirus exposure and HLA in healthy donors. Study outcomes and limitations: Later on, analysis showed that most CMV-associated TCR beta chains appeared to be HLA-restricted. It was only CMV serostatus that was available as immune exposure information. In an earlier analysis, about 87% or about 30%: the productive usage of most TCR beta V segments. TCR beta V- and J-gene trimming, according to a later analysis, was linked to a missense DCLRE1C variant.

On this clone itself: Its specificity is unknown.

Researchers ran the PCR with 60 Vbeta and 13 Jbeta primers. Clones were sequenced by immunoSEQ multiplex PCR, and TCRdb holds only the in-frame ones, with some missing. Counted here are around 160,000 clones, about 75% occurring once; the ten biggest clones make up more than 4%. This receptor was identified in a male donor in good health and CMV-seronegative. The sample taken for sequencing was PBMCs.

The CDR3 is CASRWGQDLLLNTEAFF. The CDR3 DNA reads as TGTGCCAGCAGGTGGGGACAGGACCTCCTTTTGAACACTGAAGCTTTCTTT. The rearrangement uses TRBV2 and TRBJ1-1; TRBD1 agrees at 8 bases. The CDR3 has 17 amino acids. Germline-derived CDR1 and CDR2 are SNHLY and FYNNEI. With V trimmed by 6 bases and J by 0 bases, 12 bases remained unmatched.